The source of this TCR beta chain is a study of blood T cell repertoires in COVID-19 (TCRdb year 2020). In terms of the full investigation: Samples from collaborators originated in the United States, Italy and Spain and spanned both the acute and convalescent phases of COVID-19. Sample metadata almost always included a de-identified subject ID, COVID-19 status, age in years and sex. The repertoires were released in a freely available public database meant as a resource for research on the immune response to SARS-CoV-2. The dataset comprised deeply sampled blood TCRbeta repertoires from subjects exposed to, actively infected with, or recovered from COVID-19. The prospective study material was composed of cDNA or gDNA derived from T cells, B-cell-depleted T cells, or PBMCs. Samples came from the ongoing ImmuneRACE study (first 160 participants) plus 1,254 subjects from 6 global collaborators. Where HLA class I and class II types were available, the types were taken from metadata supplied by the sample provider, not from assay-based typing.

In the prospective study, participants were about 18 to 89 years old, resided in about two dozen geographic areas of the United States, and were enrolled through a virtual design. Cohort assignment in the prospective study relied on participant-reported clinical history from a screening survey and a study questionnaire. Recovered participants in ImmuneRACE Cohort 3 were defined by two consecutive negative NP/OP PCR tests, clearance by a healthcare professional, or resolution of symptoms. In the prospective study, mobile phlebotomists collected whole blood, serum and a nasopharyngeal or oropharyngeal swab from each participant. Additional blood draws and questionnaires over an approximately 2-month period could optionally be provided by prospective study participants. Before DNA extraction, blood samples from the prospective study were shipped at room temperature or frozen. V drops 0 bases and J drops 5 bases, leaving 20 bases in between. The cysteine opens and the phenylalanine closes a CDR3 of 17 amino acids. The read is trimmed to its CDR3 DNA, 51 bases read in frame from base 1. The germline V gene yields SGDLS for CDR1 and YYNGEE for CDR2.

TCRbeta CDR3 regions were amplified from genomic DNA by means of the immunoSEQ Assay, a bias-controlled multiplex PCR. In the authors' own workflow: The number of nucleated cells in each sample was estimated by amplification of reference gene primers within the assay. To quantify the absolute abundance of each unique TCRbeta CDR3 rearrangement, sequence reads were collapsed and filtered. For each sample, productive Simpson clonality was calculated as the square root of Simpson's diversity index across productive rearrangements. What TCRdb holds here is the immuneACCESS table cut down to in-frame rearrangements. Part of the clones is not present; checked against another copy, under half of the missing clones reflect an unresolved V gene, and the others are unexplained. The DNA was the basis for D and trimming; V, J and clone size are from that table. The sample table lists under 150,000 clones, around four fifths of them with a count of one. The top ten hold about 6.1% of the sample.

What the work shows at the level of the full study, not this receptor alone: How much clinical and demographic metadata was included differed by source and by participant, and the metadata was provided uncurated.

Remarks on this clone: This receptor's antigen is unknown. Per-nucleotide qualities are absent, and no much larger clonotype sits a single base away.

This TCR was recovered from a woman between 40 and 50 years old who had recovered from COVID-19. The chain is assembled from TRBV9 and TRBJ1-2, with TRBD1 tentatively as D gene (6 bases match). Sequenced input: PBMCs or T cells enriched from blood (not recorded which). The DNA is TGTGCCAGCAGCGTAGCCGGTCGGGGGGCGGACGATTATGGCTACACCTTC. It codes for CASSVAGRGADDYGYTF. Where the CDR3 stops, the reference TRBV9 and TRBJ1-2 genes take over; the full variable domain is DSGVTQTPKHLITATGQRVTLRCSPRSGDLSVYWYQQSLDQGLQFLIQYYNGEERAKGNILERFSAQQFPDLHSELNLSSLELGDSALYFCASSVAGRGADDYGYTFGSGTRLTVV.